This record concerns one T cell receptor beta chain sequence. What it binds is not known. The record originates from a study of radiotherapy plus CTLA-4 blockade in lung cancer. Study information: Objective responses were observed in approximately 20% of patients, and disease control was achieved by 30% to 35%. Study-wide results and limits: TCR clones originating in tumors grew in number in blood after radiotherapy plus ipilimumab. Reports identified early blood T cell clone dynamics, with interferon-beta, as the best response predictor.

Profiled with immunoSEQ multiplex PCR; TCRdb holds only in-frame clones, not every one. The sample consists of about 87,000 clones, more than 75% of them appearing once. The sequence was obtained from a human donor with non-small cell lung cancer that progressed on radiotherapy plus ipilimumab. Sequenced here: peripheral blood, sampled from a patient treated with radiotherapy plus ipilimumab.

In DNA, the CDR3 is TGTGCCAGCAAACAGGGTTACTACGAGCAGTACTTC. Translated: CASKQGYYEQYF. This chain uses TRBV2 with TRBJ2-7; TRBD1 is a possible D gene (6 bases). Per the germline V gene, CDR1 is SNHLY and CDR2 is FYNNEI. The V end was cut by 7 bases, the J end by 3 bases, with 10 bases between. The CDR3 contains 12 residues.